The rows below give T cell receptor beta chains drawn from one sample of a study of T-cell reconstitution after alpha-beta-depleted transplantation in children. TCRdb processed the PCR reads anew with MiXCR; each CDR3 protein has one entry. The sample lists just over 950,000 distinct CDR3 sequences, around 30% occurring once. Specimen: PBMCs, mostly from graft donor cells, collected 360 days after TCRalphabeta/CD19-depleted stem cell transplant. These receptors were obtained from a boy in the first two years of life who had a stem cell transplant for SCID, so the T cells may come from the graft donor. The CDR3 runs from the conserved cysteine through the conserved F or W. Each record gives: V gene, CDR3 length, J gene, D gene, clone size, CDR3 protein, CDR3 DNA. D genes are given only for firm matches. A row's size may be missing; if present it is once, few, many or a size class.

v_gene: TRBV20-1; len: 13; j_gene: TRBJ2-1; d_gene: TRBD1; abundance: few; CDR3aa: CSASWTGRNEQFF; CDR3nt: TGCAGTGCTTCATGGACAGGAAGAAATGAGCAGTTCTTC
v_gene: TRBV12-3/TRBV12-4; len: 15; j_gene: TRBJ1-1; d_gene: NA; abundance: NA; CDR3aa: CASTFSGQPNTEAFF; CDR3nt: TGTGCCAGCACCTTCAGCGGACAGCCGAACACTGAAGCTTTCTTT
v_gene: TRBV20-1; len: 11; j_gene: TRBJ2-5; d_gene: NA; abundance: few; CDR3aa: CSAGGAGTQYF; CDR3nt: TGCAGTGCTGGGGGGGCTGGGACCCAGTACTTC
v_gene: TRBV5-1; len: 16; j_gene: TRBJ1-3; d_gene: NA; abundance: NA; CDR3aa: CASSLEVLGSGNTIYF; CDR3nt: TGCGCCAGCAGCTTGGAGGTTTTGGGGTCTGGAAACACCATATATTTT
v_gene: TRBV12-3/TRBV12-4; len: 17; j_gene: TRBJ1-1; d_gene: NA; abundance: NA; CDR3aa: CASSLRGRPGQNTEAFF; CDR3nt: TGTGCCAGCAGTCTCCGGGGGAGGCCGGGTCAGAACACTGAAGCTTTCTTT
v_gene: TRBV7-9; len: 15; j_gene: TRBJ1-2; d_gene: NA; abundance: few; CDR3aa: CASSLSDNGYYGYTF; CDR3nt: TGTGCCAGCAGCTTAAGCGATAATGGGTACTATGGCTACACCTTC
v_gene: TRBV12-3/TRBV12-4; len: 14; j_gene: TRBJ2-7; d_gene: NA; abundance: NA; CDR3aa: CASRQTGVPYEQYF; CDR3nt: TGTGCCAGCAGGCAAACAGGAGTTCCCTACGAGCAGTACTTC
v_gene: TRBV5-1; len: 16; j_gene: TRBJ2-5; d_gene: TRBD1; abundance: few; CDR3aa: CASSADTDRSQETQYF; CDR3nt: TGCGCCAGCAGCGCAGACACGGACAGGTCCCAAGAGACCCAGTACTTC
v_gene: TRBV5-1; len: 14; j_gene: TRBJ1-1; d_gene: NA; abundance: NA; CDR3aa: CASSFTRPNTEAFF; CDR3nt: TGCGCCAGCAGCTTTACCCGACCGAACACTGAAGCTTTCTTT
v_gene: TRBV12-3/TRBV12-4; len: 16; j_gene: TRBJ2-7; d_gene: TRBD2; abundance: NA; CDR3aa: CASSPRRERGVYEQYF; CDR3nt: TGTGCCAGCAGTCCCCGGCGAGAGCGGGGGGTCTACGAGCAGTACTTC
v_gene: TRBV7-8; len: 16; j_gene: TRBJ1-1; d_gene: NA; abundance: NA; CDR3aa: CASSLEGMVTNTEAFF; CDR3nt: TGTGCCAGCAGCTTAGAGGGAATGGTCACGAACACTGAAGCTTTCTTT
v_gene: TRBV5-1; len: 16; j_gene: TRBJ2-7; d_gene: TRBD2; abundance: once; CDR3aa: CASSLIAVLAGSEQYF; CDR3nt: TGCGCCAGCAGCTTGATAGCTGTGCTAGCGGGCAGCGAGCAGTACTTC
v_gene: TRBV25-1; len: 12; j_gene: TRBJ2-7; d_gene: NA; abundance: NA; CDR3aa: CASSEFSYEQYF; CDR3nt: TGTGCCAGCAGTGAATTCAGCTACGAGCAGTACTTC
v_gene: TRBV5-1; len: 14; j_gene: TRBJ2-5; d_gene: TRBD2; abundance: few; CDR3aa: CASPPGGRQETQYF; CDR3nt: TGCGCCAGCCCCCCCGGCGGGAGACAAGAGACCCAGTACTTC
v_gene: TRBV20-1; len: 15; j_gene: TRBJ2-3; d_gene: NA; abundance: NA; CDR3aa: CSGRAVEMGTDTQYF; CDR3nt: TGCAGTGGTAGAGCAGTAGAAATGGGGACAGATACGCAGTATTTT
v_gene: TRBV10-3; len: 14; j_gene: TRBJ2-3; d_gene: NA; abundance: few; CDR3aa: CATLFSSTLDTQYF; CDR3nt: TGTGCCACTCTGTTCAGTTCCACACTAGATACGCAGTATTTT
v_gene: TRBV20-1; len: 13; j_gene: TRBJ2-4; d_gene: NA; abundance: NA; CDR3aa: CSAASLAKNIQYF; CDR3nt: TGCAGTGCCGCCTCACTAGCCAAAAACATTCAGTACTTC
v_gene: TRBV7-8; len: 12; j_gene: TRBJ2-1; d_gene: NA; abundance: NA; CDR3aa: CASSLGWPEQFF; CDR3nt: TGTGCCAGCAGCTTAGGGTGGCCAGAGCAGTTCTTC
v_gene: TRBV19; len: 12; j_gene: TRBJ2-7; d_gene: TRBD1; abundance: NA; CDR3aa: CATGTGAHEQYF; CDR3nt: TGTGCCACCGGGACAGGGGCCCACGAGCAGTACTTC
v_gene: TRBV5-1; len: 16; j_gene: TRBJ1-1; d_gene: NA; abundance: few; CDR3aa: CASSLGRPVKNTEAFF; CDR3nt: TGCGCCAGCAGCTTGGGCAGGCCGGTGAAGAACACTGAAGCTTTCTTT
v_gene: TRBV2; len: 16; j_gene: TRBJ2-2; d_gene: NA; abundance: NA; CDR3aa: CASSERVVGNTGELFF; CDR3nt: TGTGCCAGCAGTGAAAGGGTTGTGGGGAACACCGGGGAGCTGTTTTTT
v_gene: TRBV5-1; len: 15; j_gene: TRBJ2-5; d_gene: NA; abundance: few; CDR3aa: CASSLAPVSQETQYF; CDR3nt: TGCGCCAGCAGCTTGGCCCCGGTTAGCCAAGAGACCCAGTACTTC
v_gene: TRBV10-3; len: 12; j_gene: TRBJ1-6; d_gene: NA; abundance: NA; CDR3aa: CANSEGGSPLHF; CDR3nt: TGTGCCAACTCCGAGGGGGGATCACCCCTCCACTTT
v_gene: TRBV5-5; len: 15; j_gene: TRBJ2-1; d_gene: TRBD1; abundance: many; CDR3aa: CASSTTQGIGNEQFF; CDR3nt: TGTGCCAGCAGCACCACACAGGGGATCGGCAATGAGCAGTTCTTC
v_gene: TRBV12-3/TRBV12-4; len: 13; j_gene: TRBJ2-7; d_gene: NA; abundance: NA; CDR3aa: CASSPGTFPEQYF; CDR3nt: TGTGCCAGCAGTCCGGGGACATTCCCTGAGCAGTACTTC
v_gene: TRBV12-3/TRBV12-4; len: 12; j_gene: TRBJ2-7; d_gene: NA; abundance: few; CDR3aa: CASRGGGHEQYF; CDR3nt: TGTGCCAGCCGAGGAGGGGGCCACGAGCAGTACTTC
v_gene: TRBV24-1; len: 16; j_gene: TRBJ2-5; d_gene: NA; abundance: few; CDR3aa: CATSDPPGLGQETQYF; CDR3nt: TGTGCCACCAGTGACCCGCCAGGTCTCGGCCAAGAGACCCAGTACTTC
v_gene: TRBV20-1; len: 15; j_gene: TRBJ1-4; d_gene: TRBD1; abundance: NA; CDR3aa: CSAQHTGQGLEKLFF; CDR3nt: TGCAGTGCTCAACACACGGGACAGGGCCTTGAAAAACTGTTTTTT
v_gene: TRBV5-1; len: 16; j_gene: TRBJ2-7; d_gene: NA; abundance: NA; CDR3aa: CASSPGAGTVPSEQYF; CDR3nt: TGCGCCAGCAGCCCCGGGGCGGGGACAGTTCCCTCCGAGCAGTACTTC
v_gene: TRBV29-1; len: 16; j_gene: TRBJ2-5; d_gene: TRBD1; abundance: few; CDR3aa: CSVEVSWDRRKETQYF; CDR3nt: TGCAGCGTTGAAGTGTCGTGGGACAGGAGGAAAGAGACCCAGTACTTC
v_gene: TRBV2; len: 15; j_gene: TRBJ1-5; d_gene: NA; abundance: NA; CDR3aa: CASMTGQGGNQPQHF; CDR3nt: TGTGCCAGCATGACGGGCCAAGGGGGCAATCAGCCCCAGCATTTT
v_gene: TRBV28; len: 17; j_gene: TRBJ2-1; d_gene: TRBD1; abundance: NA; CDR3aa: CASRPGQGRSSYNEQFF; CDR3nt: TGTGCCAGCAGGCCGGGACAGGGAAGGAGCTCCTACAATGAGCAGTTCTTC
v_gene: TRBV5-5; len: 16; j_gene: TRBJ2-7; d_gene: TRBD1; abundance: NA; CDR3aa: CASSLSPGTDLYEQYF; CDR3nt: TGTGCCAGCAGCTTATCCCCCGGGACAGACCTTTACGAGCAGTACTTC
v_gene: TRBV7-2; len: 14; j_gene: TRBJ2-7; d_gene: NA; abundance: NA; CDR3aa: CASSPRDPPYEQYF; CDR3nt: TGTGCCAGCAGCCCGCGGGACCCTCCCTACGAGCAGTACTTC
v_gene: TRBV27; len: 12; j_gene: TRBJ1-1; d_gene: TRBD1; abundance: few; CDR3aa: CASSGDRGNAFF; CDR3nt: TGTGCCAGCAGTGGGGACAGGGGGAATGCTTTCTTT
v_gene: TRBV20-1; len: 14; j_gene: TRBJ2-7; d_gene: NA; abundance: NA; CDR3aa: CSARDRGVPYEQYF; CDR3nt: TGCAGTGCTAGAGATCGCGGGGTCCCCTACGAGCAGTACTTC